These T cell receptor beta chains were read from a single sample in a study of blood T cell repertoires in COVID-19. Profiling relied on immunoSEQ multiplex PCR, and the TCRdb table lists in-frame clones only, not all of them. Of about 59,000 clones in the sample, around 80% were seen once. Sequences were obtained from peripheral blood. The origin of the receptors is a man in his 60s with acute or convalescent COVID-19. Each CDR3 is given with its conserved first and last residue. Fields, in order: D gene, clone size, V gene, J gene, CDR3 protein, CDR3 DNA. The D gene is left open where the match is weak. Some rows have no size entry. The others give once, few or many, or a class for an expanded clone.

D gene: TRBD2; clone size: NA; V gene: TRBV24-1; J gene: TRBJ2-2; CDR3 protein: CATSDLGTSGMNTGELFF; CDR3 DNA: TGTGCCACCAGTGATTTGGGGACTAGCGGAATGAACACCGGGGAGCTGTTTTTT
D gene: TRBD1; clone size: NA; V gene: TRBV28; J gene: TRBJ1-2; CDR3 protein: CASSLSGLGTGWGGYTF; CDR3 DNA: TGTGCCAGCAGTTTATCCGGCCTCGGGACAGGGTGGGGCGGCTACACCTTC
D gene: NA; clone size: NA; V gene: TRBV7-2; J gene: TRBJ2-1; CDR3 protein: CASLPSTYNEQFF; CDR3 DNA: TGTGCCAGTCTACCATCAACCTACAATGAGCAGTTCTTC
D gene: NA; clone size: NA; V gene: TRBV9; J gene: TRBJ2-7; CDR3 protein: CASSVAGASSYEQYF; CDR3 DNA: TGTGCCAGCAGCGTAGCAGGGGCTAGCTCCTACGAGCAGTACTTC
D gene: TRBD2; clone size: NA; V gene: TRBV27; J gene: TRBJ2-7; CDR3 protein: CASRRLASYEQYF; CDR3 DNA: TGTGCCAGCAGAAGACTAGCCTCCTACGAGCAGTACTTC
D gene: TRBD2; clone size: NA; V gene: TRBV11-3; J gene: TRBJ2-7; CDR3 protein: CASSLGVAGGYEQYF; CDR3 DNA: TGTGCCAGCAGCTTAGGAGTAGCGGGAGGGTACGAGCAGTACTTC
D gene: NA; clone size: NA; V gene: TRBV2; J gene: TRBJ2-3; CDR3 protein: CASVTTSTDTQYF; CDR3 DNA: TGTGCCAGCGTGACTACCTCCACAGATACGCAGTATTTT
D gene: NA; clone size: NA; V gene: TRBV19; J gene: TRBJ1-4; CDR3 protein: CASSIAEKLFF; CDR3 DNA: TGTGCCAGTAGTATAGCAGAAAAACTGTTTTTT
D gene: NA; clone size: once; V gene: TRBV18; J gene: TRBJ2-1; CDR3 protein: CASSPQRIHNEQFF; CDR3 DNA: TGTGCCAGCTCACCACAGCGGATACACAATGAGCAGTTCTTC
D gene: NA; clone size: NA; V gene: TRBV7-8; J gene: TRBJ1-4; CDR3 protein: CASSPPGPLEKLFF; CDR3 DNA: TGTGCCAGCAGCCCCCCCGGTCCGCTGGAAAAACTGTTTTTT
D gene: NA; clone size: NA; V gene: TRBV5-4; J gene: TRBJ1-1; CDR3 protein: CASKRDGPEAFF; CDR3 DNA: TGTGCCAGCAAGCGGGACGGACCTGAAGCTTTCTTT
D gene: NA; clone size: NA; V gene: TRBV18; J gene: TRBJ2-7; CDR3 protein: CASSPYASEQYF; CDR3 DNA: TGTGCCAGCTCGCCCTACGCCTCCGAGCAGTACTTC
D gene: TRBD1; clone size: NA; V gene: TRBV7-9; J gene: TRBJ1-2; CDR3 protein: CASSYTGGGGYTF; CDR3 DNA: TGTGCCAGCAGTTATACAGGGGGCGGTGGCTACACCTTC
D gene: NA; clone size: NA; V gene: TRBV10-3; J gene: TRBJ2-1; CDR3 protein: CAISEWGTDNEQFF; CDR3 DNA: TGTGCCATCAGTGAGTGGGGGACTGACAATGAGCAGTTCTTC
D gene: TRBD1; clone size: few; V gene: TRBV10-3; J gene: TRBJ1-5; CDR3 protein: CAIRAGGENSNQPQHF; CDR3 DNA: TGTGCCATCCGGGCAGGGGGCGAGAATAGCAATCAGCCCCAGCATTTT
D gene: TRBD1; clone size: NA; V gene: TRBV2; J gene: TRBJ2-7; CDR3 protein: CASSNRGLGSYEQYF; CDR3 DNA: TGTGCCAGCTCAAACAGGGGGCTAGGGTCCTACGAGCAGTACTTC
D gene: TRBD1; clone size: NA; V gene: TRBV30; J gene: TRBJ1-1; CDR3 protein: CAWKGQPNTEAFF; CDR3 DNA: TGTGCCTGGAAGGGACAGCCGAACACTGAAGCTTTCTTT